This TCR beta chain originates from a study of blood T cell repertoires in COVID-19. Overall study: Sites in the United States, Italy and Spain provided acute and convalescent COVID-19 samples. The analysed material was cDNA or gDNA that came from T cells, B-cell-depleted T cells, or PBMCs.

Germline V gene lookup returns CDR1 LGHNA and CDR2 YSLEER. Trimming shortened V by 0 bases and J by 7 bases, and 13 bases separated the two germline ends. CDR3 length: 16 amino acids. This table comes from immunoSEQ multiplex PCR, and its TCRdb copy is limited to in-frame clones, with some not included. The repertoire holds 350,000 to 400,000 clones, with 75% to 90% as singletons. Clinical history as reported by participants underpinned cohort assignment. Sequenced input: PBMCs or T cells enriched from blood (not recorded which). The J gene is TRBJ1-6, the V gene TRBV4-3; no clear D. This sequence was found in a man between 18 and 35 years old who had recovered from COVID-19. The CDR3 region has the DNA TGCGCCAGCAGCCAAGATCGGAGCCAACTCAATTCACCCCTCCACTTT. Translation gives CASSQDRSQLNSPLHF.